These T cell receptor beta chains were read from a single sample in a study of T-cell memory formation after mild COVID-19. Using its own MiXCR run on the 5' RACE reads, TCRdb lists one record per CDR3 protein. This table has 300,000 to 350,000 distinct CDR3 sequences, approximately 15% appearing once. The sample consisted of PBMCs or a T cell subset sorted from them (not recorded which). The origin of the receptors is a young man who had mild COVID-19 (a few samples of this study predate the infection). Cell type and time point are not known. The conserved cysteine and the conserved F or W are not part of the CDR3 here. The order of the fields is J gene, V gene, CDR3 length, CDR3 protein.

J gene: TRBJ1-1; V gene: TRBV20-1; CDR3 length: 12; CDR3 protein: SASGEVVGTEAF
J gene: TRBJ1-2; V gene: TRBV5-1; CDR3 length: 11; CDR3 protein: ASSLDRASGYT
J gene: TRBJ2-3; V gene: TRBV5-1; CDR3 length: 13; CDR3 protein: ASSIAGGPQDTQY
J gene: TRBJ1-2; V gene: TRBV5-1; CDR3 length: 12; CDR3 protein: ASSRGIRSGGYT
J gene: TRBJ2-5; V gene: TRBV6-2/TRBV6-3; CDR3 length: 12; CDR3 protein: ASVRRPIQETQY
J gene: TRBJ2-6; V gene: TRBV6-4; CDR3 length: 13; CDR3 protein: ASSNAVSGANVLT
J gene: TRBJ1-5; V gene: TRBV6-2/TRBV6-3; CDR3 length: 13; CDR3 protein: ASSYSPSGNQPQH
J gene: TRBJ1-2; V gene: TRBV20-1; CDR3 length: 10; CDR3 protein: SAGGMVYGYT
J gene: TRBJ2-7; V gene: TRBV2; CDR3 length: 13; CDR3 protein: ASSAPVGLSYEQY
J gene: TRBJ2-7; V gene: TRBV25-1; CDR3 length: 14; CDR3 protein: ASSEVPQNRVSEQY
J gene: TRBJ1-2; V gene: TRBV6-6; CDR3 length: 14; CDR3 protein: ASSYGRGRSTYGYT
J gene: TRBJ2-1; V gene: TRBV5-1; CDR3 length: 13; CDR3 protein: ASLTSSGDANEQF
J gene: TRBJ2-1; V gene: TRBV20-1; CDR3 length: 13; CDR3 protein: SARDLTGYYNEQF
J gene: TRBJ2-5; V gene: TRBV15; CDR3 length: 11; CDR3 protein: ATAKRDQETQY
J gene: TRBJ1-6; V gene: TRBV6-5; CDR3 length: 12; CDR3 protein: ASRGLTYNSPLH
J gene: TRBJ1-1; V gene: TRBV12-3/TRBV12-4; CDR3 length: 11; CDR3 protein: ASSWWRNTEAF
J gene: TRBJ2-5; V gene: TRBV11-2; CDR3 length: 11; CDR3 protein: ASSLEVFGTQY
J gene: TRBJ1-6; V gene: TRBV20-1; CDR3 length: 12; CDR3 protein: SAGDRVNNSPLH
J gene: TRBJ1-6; V gene: TRBV11-2; CDR3 length: 13; CDR3 protein: ASSLDTGGNSPLH
J gene: TRBJ1-1; V gene: TRBV6-5; CDR3 length: 13; CDR3 protein: ASSYSAGLATEAF
J gene: TRBJ1-5; V gene: TRBV20-1; CDR3 length: 13; CDR3 protein: SARDRANSNQPQH
J gene: TRBJ2-7; V gene: TRBV9; CDR3 length: 13; CDR3 protein: ASSGGTGETYEQY
J gene: TRBJ2-2; V gene: TRBV7-9; CDR3 length: 14; CDR3 protein: ASSHPGRPNTGELF
J gene: TRBJ2-5; V gene: TRBV3-1; CDR3 length: 13; CDR3 protein: ASSQDEGPKETQY
J gene: TRBJ2-2; V gene: TRBV5-1; CDR3 length: 13; CDR3 protein: ASSLGTGITGELF
J gene: TRBJ1-2; V gene: TRBV18; CDR3 length: 10; CDR3 protein: ASSPHNYGYT
J gene: TRBJ2-7; V gene: TRBV27; CDR3 length: 10; CDR3 protein: ATRAVTYEQY
J gene: TRBJ1-2; V gene: TRBV6-5; CDR3 length: 10; CDR3 protein: ASSRGGYGYT
J gene: TRBJ2-7; V gene: TRBV28; CDR3 length: 12; CDR3 protein: ASSSVGERYGQY
J gene: TRBJ1-2; V gene: TRBV6-5; CDR3 length: 13; CDR3 protein: ASSYSNAGGLGYT
J gene: TRBJ1-2; V gene: TRBV5-1; CDR3 length: 14; CDR3 protein: ASKSKTGTDASGNT
J gene: TRBJ1-4; V gene: TRBV7-6; CDR3 length: 11; CDR3 protein: ASSLGPAEKLF
J gene: TRBJ2-1; V gene: TRBV7-9; CDR3 length: 13; CDR3 protein: ASSPRDRSYNEQF
J gene: TRBJ2-7; V gene: TRBV12-3/TRBV12-4; CDR3 length: 12; CDR3 protein: ASSSTSGGSEQY
J gene: TRBJ1-1; V gene: TRBV19; CDR3 length: 13; CDR3 protein: ASSLRTGMNTEAF
J gene: TRBJ1-2; V gene: TRBV20-1; CDR3 length: 10; CDR3 protein: SARVTSGGYT
J gene: TRBJ1-2; V gene: TRBV20-1; CDR3 length: 9; CDR3 protein: SARQDYGYT
J gene: TRBJ1-1; V gene: TRBV6-5; CDR3 length: 9; CDR3 protein: ASSYLAEAF
J gene: TRBJ2-7; V gene: TRBV12-3/TRBV12-4; CDR3 length: 11; CDR3 protein: ASTWGSTYEQY
J gene: TRBJ2-1; V gene: TRBV4-3; CDR3 length: 11; CDR3 protein: ASSQDWHNEQF
J gene: TRBJ2-5; V gene: TRBV7-3; CDR3 length: 12; CDR3 protein: ASSLHRTQETQY
J gene: TRBJ2-1; V gene: TRBV7-2; CDR3 length: 13; CDR3 protein: ASRGSSGSYNEQF
J gene: TRBJ1-2; V gene: TRBV5-1; CDR3 length: 12; CDR3 protein: ASSLGGGSYGYT
J gene: TRBJ2-3; V gene: TRBV6-5; CDR3 length: 13; CDR3 protein: ASSRNSGFIDTQY
J gene: TRBJ2-3; V gene: TRBV29-1; CDR3 length: 11; CDR3 protein: SVSSGSTDTQY
J gene: TRBJ2-4; V gene: TRBV29-1; CDR3 length: 19; CDR3 protein: TLRTSQDGGDRDLAKNIQY